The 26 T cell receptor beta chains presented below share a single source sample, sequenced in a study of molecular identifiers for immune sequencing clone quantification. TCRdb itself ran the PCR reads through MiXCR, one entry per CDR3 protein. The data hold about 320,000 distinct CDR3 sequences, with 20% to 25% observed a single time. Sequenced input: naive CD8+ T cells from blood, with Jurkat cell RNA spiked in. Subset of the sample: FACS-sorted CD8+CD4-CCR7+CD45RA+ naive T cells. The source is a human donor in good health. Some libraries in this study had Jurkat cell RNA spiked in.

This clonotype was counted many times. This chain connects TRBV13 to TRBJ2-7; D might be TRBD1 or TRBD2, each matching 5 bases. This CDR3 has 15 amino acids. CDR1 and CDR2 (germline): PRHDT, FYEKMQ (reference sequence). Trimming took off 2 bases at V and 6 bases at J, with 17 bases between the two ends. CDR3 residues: CASSLKGIGAREQYF. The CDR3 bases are TGTGCCAGCAGCTTAAAGGGGATCGGGGCCCGCGAGCAGTACTTC.

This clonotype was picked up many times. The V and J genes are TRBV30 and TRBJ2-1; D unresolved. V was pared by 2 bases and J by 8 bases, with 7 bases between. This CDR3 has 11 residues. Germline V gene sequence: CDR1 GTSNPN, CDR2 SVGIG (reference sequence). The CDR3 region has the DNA TGTGCCTGGAGTTCCCCCCATGAGCAGTTCTTC. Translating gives CAWSSPHEQFF.

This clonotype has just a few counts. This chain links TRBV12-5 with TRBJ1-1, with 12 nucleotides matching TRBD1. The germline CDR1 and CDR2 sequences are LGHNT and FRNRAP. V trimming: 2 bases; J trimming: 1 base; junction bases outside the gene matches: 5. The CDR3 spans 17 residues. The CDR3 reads CASGLSGQGAQNTEAFF. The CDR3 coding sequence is TGTGCTAGTGGTTTGTCGGGACAGGGGGCGCAGAACACTGAAGCTTTCTTT.

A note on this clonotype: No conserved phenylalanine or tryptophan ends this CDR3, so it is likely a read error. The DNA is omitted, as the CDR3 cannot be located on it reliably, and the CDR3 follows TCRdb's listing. CDR3 sequence reads: CASRGSLAETYERYL. The chain uses TRBV28 and TRBJ2-7; the table names TRBD2, a call not compared with the DNA. Termini included, the CDR3 measures 15 amino acids. Looked up from germline, CDR1 is MDHEN and CDR2 is SYDVKM.

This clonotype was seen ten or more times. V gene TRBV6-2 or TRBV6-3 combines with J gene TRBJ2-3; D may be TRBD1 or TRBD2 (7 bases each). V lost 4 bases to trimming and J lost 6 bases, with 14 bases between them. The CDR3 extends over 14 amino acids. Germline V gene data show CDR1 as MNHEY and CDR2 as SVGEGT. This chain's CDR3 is CASSLPGGEDTQYF. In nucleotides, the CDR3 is TGTGCCAGCAGTTTGCCAGGGGGGGAGGATACGCAGTATTTT.

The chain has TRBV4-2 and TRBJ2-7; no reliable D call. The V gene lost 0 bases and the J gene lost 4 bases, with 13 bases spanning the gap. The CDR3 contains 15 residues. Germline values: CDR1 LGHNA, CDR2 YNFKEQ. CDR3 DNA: TGTGCCAGCAGCCAAGATCTAGAGGCTGTGTACGAGCAGTACTTC. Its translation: CASSQDLEAVYEQYF.

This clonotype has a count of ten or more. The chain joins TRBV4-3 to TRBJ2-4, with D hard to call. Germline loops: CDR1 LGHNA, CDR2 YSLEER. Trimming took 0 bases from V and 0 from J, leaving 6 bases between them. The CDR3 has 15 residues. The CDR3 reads CASSQDNLAKNIQYF. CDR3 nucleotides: TGCGCCAGCAGCCAAGATAACCTAGCCAAAAACATTCAGTACTTC.

As DNA, the CDR3 is TGTGCCAGCTCCACCAAATTGGGACTAGCGGGAGATACGCAGTATTTT. Translation: CASSTKLGLAGDTQYF. The chain recombines TRBV27 with TRBJ2-3, with 12 bases fitting TRBD2. V shed 8 bases, J shed 5 bases, and the junction held 11 bases outside the gene matches. From germline, CDR1 is MNHEY and CDR2 SMNVEV (reference sequence). The CDR3 totals 16 residues.

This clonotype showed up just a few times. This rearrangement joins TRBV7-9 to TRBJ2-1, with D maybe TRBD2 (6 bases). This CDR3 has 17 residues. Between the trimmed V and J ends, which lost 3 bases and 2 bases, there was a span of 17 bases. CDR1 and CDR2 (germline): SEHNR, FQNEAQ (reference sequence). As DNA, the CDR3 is TGTGCCAGCAGCTTTCCCAACATAGCGGAAACCTACAATGAGCAGTTCTTC. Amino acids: CASSFPNIAETYNEQFF.

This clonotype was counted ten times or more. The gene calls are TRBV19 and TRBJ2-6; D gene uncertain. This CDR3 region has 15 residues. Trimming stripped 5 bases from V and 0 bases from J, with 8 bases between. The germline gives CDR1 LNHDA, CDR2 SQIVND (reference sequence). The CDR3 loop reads CASSFDISGANVLTF. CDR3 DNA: TGTGCCAGTAGTTTCGACATCTCTGGGGCCAACGTCCTGACTTTC.

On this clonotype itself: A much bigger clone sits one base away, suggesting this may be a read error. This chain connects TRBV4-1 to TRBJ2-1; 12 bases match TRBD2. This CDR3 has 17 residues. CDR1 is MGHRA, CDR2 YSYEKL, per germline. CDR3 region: CASSRQPSGGADNDQFF. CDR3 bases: TGCGCCAGCAGCCGACAACCTAGCGGGGGGGCCGACAATGATCAGTTCTTC.

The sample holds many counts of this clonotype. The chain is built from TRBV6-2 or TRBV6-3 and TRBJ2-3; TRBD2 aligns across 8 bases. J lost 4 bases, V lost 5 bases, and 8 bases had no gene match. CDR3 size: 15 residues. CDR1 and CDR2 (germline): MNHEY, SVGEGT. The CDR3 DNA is TGTGCCAGCAGTCAGCGGACTAGCTCCCCAGATACGCAGTATTTT. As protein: CASSQRTSSPDTQYF.

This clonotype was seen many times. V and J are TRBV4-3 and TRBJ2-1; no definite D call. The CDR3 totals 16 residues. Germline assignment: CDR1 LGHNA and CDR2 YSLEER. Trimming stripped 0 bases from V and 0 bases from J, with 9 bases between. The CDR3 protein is CASSQDAVLSYNEQFF. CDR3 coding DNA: TGCGCCAGCAGCCAAGATGCGGTCCTCTCCTACAATGAGCAGTTCTTC.

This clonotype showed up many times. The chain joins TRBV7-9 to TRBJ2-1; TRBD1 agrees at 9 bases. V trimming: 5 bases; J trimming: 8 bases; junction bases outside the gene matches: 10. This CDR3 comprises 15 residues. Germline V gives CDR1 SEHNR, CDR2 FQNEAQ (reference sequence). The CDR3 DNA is TGTGCCAGCAGCCCCGGGACAGGGCGGGGCCATGAGCAGTTCTTC. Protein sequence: CASSPGTGRGHEQFF.

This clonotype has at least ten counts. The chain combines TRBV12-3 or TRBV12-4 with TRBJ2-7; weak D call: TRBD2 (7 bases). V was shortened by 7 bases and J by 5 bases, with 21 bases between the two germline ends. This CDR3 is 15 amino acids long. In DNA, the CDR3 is TGTGCCAGCAAGTGGGGGGGGCAGTCTCTGGACGAGCAGTACTTC. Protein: CASKWGGQSLDEQYF.

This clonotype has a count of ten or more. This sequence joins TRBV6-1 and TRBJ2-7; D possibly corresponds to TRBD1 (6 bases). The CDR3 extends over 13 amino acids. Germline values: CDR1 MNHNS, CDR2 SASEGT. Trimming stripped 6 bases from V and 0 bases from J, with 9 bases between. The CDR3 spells CASRDRFSYEQYF. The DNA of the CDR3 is TGTGCCAGCAGAGACAGGTTCTCCTACGAGCAGTACTTC.

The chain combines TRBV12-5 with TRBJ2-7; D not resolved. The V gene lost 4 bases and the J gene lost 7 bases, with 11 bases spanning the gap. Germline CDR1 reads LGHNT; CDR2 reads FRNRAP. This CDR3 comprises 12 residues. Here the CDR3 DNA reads TGTGCTAGTGGTTGGCCCTCCGGTGAGCAGTACTTC. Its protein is CASGWPSGEQYF.

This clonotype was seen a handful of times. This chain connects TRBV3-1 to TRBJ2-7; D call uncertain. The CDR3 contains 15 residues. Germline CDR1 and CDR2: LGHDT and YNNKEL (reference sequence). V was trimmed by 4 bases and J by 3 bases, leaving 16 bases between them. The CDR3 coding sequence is TGTGCCAGCAGCCCCAGTGGATATACCCACTACGAGCAGTACTTC. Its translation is CASSPSGYTHYEQYF.

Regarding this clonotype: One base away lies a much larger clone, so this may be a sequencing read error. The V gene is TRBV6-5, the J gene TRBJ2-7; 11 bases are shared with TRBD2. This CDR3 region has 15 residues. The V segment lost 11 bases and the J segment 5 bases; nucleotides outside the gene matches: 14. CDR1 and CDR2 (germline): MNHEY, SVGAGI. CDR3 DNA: TGTGCCGGCATGGACTCACTAGCGGGAGCTAACGAGCAGTACTTC. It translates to CAGMDSLAGANEQYF.

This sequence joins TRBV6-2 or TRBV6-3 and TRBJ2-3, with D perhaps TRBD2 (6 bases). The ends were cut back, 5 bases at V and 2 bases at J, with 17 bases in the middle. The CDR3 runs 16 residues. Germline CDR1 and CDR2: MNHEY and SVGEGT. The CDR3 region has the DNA TGTGCCAGCAGTCCGAGCGCGGGACTTTTCACAGATACGCAGTATTTT. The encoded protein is CASSPSAGLFTDTQYF.

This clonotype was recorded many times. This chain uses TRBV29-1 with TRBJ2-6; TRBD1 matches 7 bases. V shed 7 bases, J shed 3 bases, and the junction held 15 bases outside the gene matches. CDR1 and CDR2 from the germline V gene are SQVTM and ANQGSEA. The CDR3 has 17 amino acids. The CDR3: CSADFSDRASGANVLTF. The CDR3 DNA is TGCAGCGCTGATTTCTCCGACAGGGCAAGTGGGGCCAACGTCCTGACTTTC.

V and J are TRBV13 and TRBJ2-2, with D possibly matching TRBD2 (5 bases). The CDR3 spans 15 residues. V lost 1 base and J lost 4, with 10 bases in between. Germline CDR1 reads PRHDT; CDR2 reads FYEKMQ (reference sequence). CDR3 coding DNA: TGTGCCAGCAGCTTAGAAGAGGAGGTCACCGGGGAGCTGTTTTTT. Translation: CASSLEEEVTGELFF.

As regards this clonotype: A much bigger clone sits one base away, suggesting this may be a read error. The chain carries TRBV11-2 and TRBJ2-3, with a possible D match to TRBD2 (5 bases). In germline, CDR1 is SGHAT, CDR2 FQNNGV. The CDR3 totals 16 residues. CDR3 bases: TGTGCCAGCAGCTTAGGGTTTAAATCTAGCACAGATACGCAGTGTTTT. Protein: CASSLGFKSSTDTQCF.

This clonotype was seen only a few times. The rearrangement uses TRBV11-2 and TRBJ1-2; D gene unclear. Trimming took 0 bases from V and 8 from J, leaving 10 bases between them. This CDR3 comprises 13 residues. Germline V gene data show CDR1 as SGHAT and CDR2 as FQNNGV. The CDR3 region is CASSLDATRGYTF. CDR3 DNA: TGTGCCAGCAGCTTAGACGCAACACGAGGCTACACCTTC.

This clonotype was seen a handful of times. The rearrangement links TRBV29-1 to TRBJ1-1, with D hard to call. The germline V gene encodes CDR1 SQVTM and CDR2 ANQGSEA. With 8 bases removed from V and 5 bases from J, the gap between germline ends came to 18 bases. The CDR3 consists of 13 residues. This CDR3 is CSLRASGWTEAFF. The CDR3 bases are TGCAGCCTCCGGGCCTCTGGATGGACTGAAGCTTTCTTT.

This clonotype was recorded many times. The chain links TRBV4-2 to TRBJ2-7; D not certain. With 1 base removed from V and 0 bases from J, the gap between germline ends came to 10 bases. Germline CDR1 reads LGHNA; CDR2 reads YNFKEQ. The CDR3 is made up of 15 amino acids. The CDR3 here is CASSQAIGGSYEQYF. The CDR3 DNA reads TGTGCCAGCAGCCAAGCCATAGGCGGCTCCTACGAGCAGTACTTC.